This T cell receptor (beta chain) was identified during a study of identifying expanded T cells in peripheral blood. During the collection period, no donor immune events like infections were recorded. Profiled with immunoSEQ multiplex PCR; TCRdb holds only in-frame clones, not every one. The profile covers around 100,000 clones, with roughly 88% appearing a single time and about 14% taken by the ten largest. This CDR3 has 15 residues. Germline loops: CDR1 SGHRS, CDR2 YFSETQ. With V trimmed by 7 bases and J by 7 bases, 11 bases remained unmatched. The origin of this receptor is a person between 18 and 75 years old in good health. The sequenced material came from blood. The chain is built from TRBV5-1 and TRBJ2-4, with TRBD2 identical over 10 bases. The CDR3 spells CASSRTPGLANIQYF. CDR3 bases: TGCGCCAGCTCTCGTACCCCGGGACTAGCGAACATTCAGTACTTC.